These 21 T cell receptor beta chains share one sample of origin, sequenced in a study of blood T cell repertoires in COVID-19. Repertoires were generated with immunoSEQ multiplex PCR, while TCRdb's copy carries only in-frame clones and drops some. This table has about 88,000 clones, about 85% appearing once. Input material: peripheral blood. The source is a male donor with acute or convalescent COVID-19.

The gene calls are TRBV25-1 and TRBJ1-2, with a tentative D call TRBD1 (5 bases). CDR1 MGHDK and CDR2 SYGVNS come from the germline V gene. The CDR3 contains 14 residues. The V end lost 3 bases, the J end lost 7 bases, and 15 bases lay between the germline ends. CDR3 coding DNA: TGTGCCAGCAGTGATGGGGGGGATTTCGGTGGCTACACCTTC. Its protein product is CASSDGGDFGGYTF.

This clone came up a few times. The genes are TRBV2 and TRBJ2-2; unclear D gene. Trimming left V 3 bases short and J 1 base short, with 12 bases between. This CDR3 region has 16 residues. Germline V gene data show CDR1 as SNHLY and CDR2 as FYNNEI. CDR3 DNA sequence: TGTGCCAGCAGTGACAAGCGCCCAGAGAACACCGGGGAGCTGTTTTTT. Translation: CASSDKRPENTGELFF.

The chain uses TRBV28 and TRBJ1-2; D not certain. CDR1 MDHEN and CDR2 SYDVKM come from the germline V gene. V lost 7 bases and J lost 0, with 15 bases in between. The CDR3 length is 15 residues. This CDR3 is CASTTSPGANYGYTF. As DNA, the CDR3 is TGTGCCAGCACCACCTCCCCGGGAGCTAACTATGGCTACACCTTC.

CDR3 coding DNA: TGTGCCAGCAGCGCGCGGCAGGGTTGGGGCACTGAAGCTTTCTTT. This sequence encodes CASSARQGWGTEAFF. This chain joins TRBV5-8 and TRBJ1-1; weak D call: TRBD1 (5 bases). Trimming removed 4 bases from V and 4 bases from J, with 17 bases in between. The CDR3 contains 15 residues. The germline gives CDR1 SGHTS, CDR2 YDEGEE.

V is TRBV9 and J is TRBJ2-6, with 9 bases aligning to TRBD1. CDR1 is SGDLS, CDR2 YYNGEE, per germline. V was clipped by 7 bases and J by 1 base; unmatched bases: 3. The CDR3 runs 15 residues. The CDR3 nucleotides are TGTGCCAGCGGGGGACAGGGTTCTGGGGCCAACGTCCTGACTTTC. Protein product: CASGGQGSGANVLTF.

The rearrangement joins TRBV6-6 to TRBJ2-7; D may be TRBD1 (5 bases). The germline gives CDR1 MNHNY, CDR2 SVGAGI (reference sequence). V dropped 6 bases and J dropped 3 bases, with 15 bases sitting between them. The CDR3 sequence is 14 residues long. The CDR3 coding sequence is TGTGCCAGCAGAGGGGAAGGGATAGGCTACGAGCAGTACTTC. It codes for CASRGEGIGYEQYF.

The chain uses TRBV5-1 and TRBJ2-1, with 8 nucleotides matching TRBD1. The length of the CDR3 is 16 residues. With V trimmed by 1 base and J by 1 base, 4 bases remained unmatched. Germline V gives CDR1 SGHRS, CDR2 YFSETQ. CDR3: CASSLLRQGSYNEQFF. The CDR3 region has the DNA TGCGCCAGCAGCTTGCTTCGACAGGGGTCCTACAATGAGCAGTTCTTC. The full variable domain, completed using reference TRBV5-1 and TRBJ2-1, is KAGVTQTPRYLIKTRGQQVTLSCSPISGHRSVSWYQQTPGQGLQFLFEYFSETQRNKGNFPGRFSGRQFSNSRSEMNVSTLELGDSALYLCASSLLRQGSYNEQFFGPGTRLTVL.

This clone was observed a single time. J is TRBJ2-3 and V is TRBV7-6; 12 positions match TRBD2. Losses at the gene ends were 0 bases for V and 5 bases for J; bases not matched to a gene: 9. This CDR3 comprises 18 residues. Germline V CDR1 and CDR2: SGHVS, FNYEAQ. The DNA of the CDR3 is TGTGCCAGCAGCTTAGCCTCCCTAGCGGGGGGGCAGGTAGATACGCAGTATTTT. It encodes CASSLASLAGGQVDTQYF.

The chain uses TRBV29-1 and TRBJ2-7, with D maybe TRBD2 (6 bases). Germline values: CDR1 SQVTM, CDR2 ANQGSEA. The CDR3 covers 14 residues. The ends were cut back, 0 bases at V and 2 bases at J, with 11 bases in the middle. In DNA, the CDR3 is TGCAGCGTTGAAGATCAGCGGGTAGCCTACGAGCAGTACTTC. Translating it yields CSVEDQRVAYEQYF.

This clone was counted a single time. This chain connects TRBV5-1 to TRBJ2-3; 13 nucleotides match TRBD2. The V gene's germline CDR1 is SGHRS and CDR2 YFSETQ. The CDR3 consists of 15 residues. The V segment lost 4 bases and the J segment 5 bases; nucleotides outside the gene matches: 4. For the CDR3, the DNA is TGCGCCAGCAGCCTTGGACTAGCGGGAGTAGATACGCAGTATTTT. It encodes CASSLGLAGVDTQYF.

The chain links TRBV27 to TRBJ1-5; 9 bases fit TRBD1. The J segment lost 3 bases and the V segment lost 4 bases, leaving 7 bases of the junction unmatched. The germline gives CDR1 MNHEY, CDR2 SMNVEV (reference sequence). The CDR3 is 16 residues long. CDR3 amino acids: CASSSLQGADNQPQHF. In nucleotides, the CDR3 is TGTGCCAGCAGTTCCTTACAGGGGGCTGACAATCAGCCCCAGCATTTT.

The chain links TRBV10-3 to TRBJ2-3; D not resolved. Germline loops: CDR1 ENHRY, CDR2 SYGVKD. Trimming took 2 bases from V and 5 from J, leaving 11 bases between them. This CDR3 has 14 residues. The CDR3 nucleotides are TGTGCCATCAGTGAGCTCCAGAGCGAAGATACGCAGTATTTT. Its translation is CAISELQSEDTQYF.

This chain connects TRBV5-1 to TRBJ1-2, with D possibly TRBD1 on 5 matching bases. CDR1 SGHRS and CDR2 YFSETQ come from the germline V gene. Trimming removed 4 bases at V and 8 bases at J, with 21 bases between. The CDR3 loop spans 15 amino acids. In nucleotides, the CDR3 is TGCGCCAGCAGCCCCTTGGCGGGGGATGAGGAGGGCTACACCTTC. Amino acid sequence: CASSPLAGDEEGYTF. Variable domain in full (rest from reference TRBV5-1 and TRBJ1-2): KAGVTQTPRYLIKTRGQQVTLSCSPISGHRSVSWYQQTPGQGLQFLFEYFSETQRNKGNFPGRFSGRQFSNSRSEMNVSTLELGDSALYLCASSPLAGDEEGYTFGSGTRLTVV.

This chain joins TRBV28 and TRBJ1-4, with D unresolved. Between the trimmed V and J ends, which lost 7 bases and 8 bases, there was a span of 17 bases. CDR1 and CDR2 (germline): MDHEN, SYDVKM. CDR3 length equals 14 residues. CDR3 amino acids: CASTQLEKREKLFF. The DNA of the CDR3 is TGTGCCAGCACGCAATTAGAGAAGCGAGAAAAACTGTTTTTT.

The chain combines TRBV29-1 with TRBJ2-7; 11 bases agree with TRBD2. The junction had 3 bases not matched to a gene; V was cut back by 3 bases and J by 5 bases. This CDR3 is built from 13 residues. The germline V gene encodes CDR1 SQVTM and CDR2 ANQGSEA. CDR3 sequence: CSVDSSGGHEQYF. The DNA for the CDR3 is TGCAGCGTTGATTCTAGCGGGGGGCACGAGCAGTACTTC.

The chain uses TRBV2 and TRBJ1-2; perhaps TRBD1 as D (5 bases). The CDR3 totals 15 residues. Germline assignment: CDR1 SNHLY and CDR2 FYNNEI. V was clipped by 6 bases and J by 8 bases, with 22 bases between them. CDR3 DNA: TGTGCCAGCAGCGCCCGCGACAGCCTGATTTTGGGCTACACCTTC. Its translation: CASSARDSLILGYTF.

The chain uses TRBV24-1 and TRBJ1-2, with D perhaps TRBD1 (5 bases). Germline V gene lookup returns CDR1 KGHDR and CDR2 SFDVKD. The V and J ends lost 9 bases and 2 bases respectively, with 12 bases between them. The CDR3 spans 13 residues. As DNA, the CDR3 is TGTGCCACCTCTACGGGGGGGAACTATGGCTACACCTTC. Protein sequence: CATSTGGNYGYTF.

This chain joins TRBV5-1 and TRBJ1-4; 7 bases line up with TRBD1. Germline CDR1 and CDR2: SGHRS and YFSETQ. The CDR3 is made up of 16 amino acids. The junction had 7 bases not matched to a gene; V was cut back by 2 bases and J by 3 bases. The CDR3 loop reads CASSLPLGTANEKLFF. CDR3 nucleotides: TGCGCCAGCAGCTTACCCTTGGGGACAGCTAATGAAAAACTGTTTTTT. The entire variable domain, with the rest obtained from reference TRBV5-1 and TRBJ1-4, is as follows: KAGVTQTPRYLIKTRGQQVTLSCSPISGHRSVSWYQQTPGQGLQFLFEYFSETQRNKGNFPGRFSGRQFSNSRSEMNVSTLELGDSALYLCASSLPLGTANEKLFFGSGTQLSVL.

This chain links TRBV7-8 with TRBJ2-2; 8 positions agree with TRBD1. Losses at the gene ends were 4 bases for V and 7 bases for J; bases not matched to a gene: 11. CDR3 size: 16 residues. CDR1 is SGHVS, CDR2 FQNEAQ, per germline. The CDR3 sequence: CASSSHPDRAVGELFF. The DNA for the CDR3 is TGTGCCAGCAGCTCTCATCCGGACAGGGCGGTCGGGGAGCTGTTTTTT. The whole variable domain, remainder taken from reference TRBV7-8 and TRBJ2-2, is GAGVSQSPRYKVAKRGQDVALRCDPISGHVSLFWYQQALGQGPEFLTYFQNEAQLDKSGLPSDRFFAERPEGSVSTLKIQRTQQEDSAVYLCASSSHPDRAVGELFFGEGSRLTVL.

The V call is TRBV19, the J call TRBJ1-6, with TRBD1 identical over 12 bases. CDR3 length equals 16 residues. V lost 3 bases, J lost 6 bases, and 3 bases stayed unmatched. The germline V gene encodes CDR1 LNHDA and CDR2 SQIVND (reference sequence). Here the CDR3 DNA reads TGTGCCAGTAGTATTGGGACAGGGGGCTCTAATTCACCCCTCCACTTT. Translated: CASSIGTGGSNSPLHF.

This clone was found a few times. CDR3 DNA: TGTGCCAGCAGCGTAGGGGCAGGGGAAGAGACCCAGTACTTC. Amino acid sequence: CASSVGAGEETQYF. This rearrangement joins TRBV9 to TRBJ2-5; tentatively, D is TRBD1 (6 bases). V was cut by 0 bases and J by 3 bases, with 9 bases left in between. The CDR3 length is 14 residues. CDR1 and CDR2 from the germline V gene are SGDLS and YYNGEE. The full variable domain, completed using reference TRBV9 and TRBJ2-5, is DSGVTQTPKHLITATGQRVTLRCSPRSGDLSVYWYQQSLDQGLQFLIQYYNGEERAKGNILERFSAQQFPDLHSELNLSSLELGDSALYFCASSVGAGEETQYFGPGTRLLVL.